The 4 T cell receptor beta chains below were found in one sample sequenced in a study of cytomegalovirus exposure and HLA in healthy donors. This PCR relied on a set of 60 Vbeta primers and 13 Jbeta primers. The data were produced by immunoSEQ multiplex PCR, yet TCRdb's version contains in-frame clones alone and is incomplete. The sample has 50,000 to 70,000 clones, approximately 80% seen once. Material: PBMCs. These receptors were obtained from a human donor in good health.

As DNA, the CDR3 is TGTGCCAGCAAAGGGGCAGCTCCTTCATTTCAGTACTTC. Its protein product is CASKGAAPSFQYF. The V and J genes are TRBV2 and TRBJ2-4, with TRBD1 as a possible D gene (5 bases). The germline gives CDR1 SNHLY, CDR2 FYNNEI. The CDR3 consists of 13 residues. Trimming pared 7 bases from V and 11 bases from J, leaving 18 bases between.

This CDR3 reads CASSRGLAGVAGELFF. The CDR3 bases are TGTGCCAGCAGCCGGGGACTAGCGGGAGTAGCCGGGGAGCTGTTTTTT. This chain links TRBV9 with TRBJ2-2, with TRBD2 identical over 14 bases. Germline V gives CDR1 SGDLS, CDR2 YYNGEE. This CDR3 has 16 amino acids. The trim removed 4 bases at V and 6 bases at J, leaving 5 bases unmatched.

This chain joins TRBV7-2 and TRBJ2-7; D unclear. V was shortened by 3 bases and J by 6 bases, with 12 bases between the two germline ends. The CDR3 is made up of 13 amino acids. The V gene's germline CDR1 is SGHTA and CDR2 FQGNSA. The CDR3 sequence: CASSFLTRGEQYF. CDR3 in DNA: TGTGCCAGCAGCTTCCTGACCCGCGGCGAGCAGTACTTC.

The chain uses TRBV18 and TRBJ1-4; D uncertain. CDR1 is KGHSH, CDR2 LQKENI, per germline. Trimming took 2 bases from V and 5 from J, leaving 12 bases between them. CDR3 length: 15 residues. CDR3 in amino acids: CASSPEARRNEKLFF. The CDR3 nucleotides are TGTGCCAGCTCACCAGAAGCCAGGAGGAATGAAAAACTGTTTTTT.